This T cell receptor beta chain appears in the sequencing data of a study of blood T cell repertoires in COVID-19. Study information: Samples taken during acute and convalescent COVID-19 were collected in the United States, Italy and Spain. T cells, B-cell-depleted T cells, or PBMCs supplied cDNA or gDNA.

Cohorts were determined from participant-reported clinical history. CDR3 length: 15 residues. The germline V gene has CDR1 ENHRY and CDR2 SYGVKD. Trimming removed 5 bases from V and 1 base from J, with 11 bases in between. Per the original data handling: Estimation of nucleated cell counts relied on the amplification of reference gene primers. Data came from immunoSEQ multiplex PCR; TCRdb stores just in-frame clones and leaves some out. The D gene and trimming were derived from the DNA, and the V and J assignments and clone size from that table. The sample lists approximately 260,000 clones, approximately 83% seen once, with roughly 3.3% in the top ten.

This chain joins TRBV10-3 and TRBJ2-2, with D maybe TRBD1 (6 bases). Sequenced input: PBMCs or T cells enriched from blood (not recorded which). The sequence came from a middle-aged woman with acute COVID-19. CDR3 protein: CAISTGQLNTGELFF. CDR3 coding DNA: TGTGCCATCAGTACAGGGCAGCTGAACACCGGGGAGCTGTTTTTT.